Given below is one TCR beta chain in context. The sample belongs to a study of blood T cell dynamics during melanoma immunotherapy. Time point indicated: pre-treatment baseline. Each bulk PBMC sample had about 330 ng DNA loaded. Sequenced by immunoSEQ multiplex PCR; TCRdb stores in-frame clones only, minus some. The sample lists approximately 25,000 clones; roughly 85% were seen once. J was trimmed by 4 bases and V by 7 bases; bases with no gene match: 6. Germline V gene sequence: CDR1 MNHEY, CDR2 SVGAGI. The CDR3 covers 14 residues. This TCR derives from a human donor with melanoma. V usage is TRBV6-5 and J usage is TRBJ1-2; the match to TRBD1 covers 10 bases. Sample: blood, taken from a patient treated with checkpoint blockade. The CDR3: CASKAGTGAYGYTF. CDR3 coding DNA: TGTGCCAGCAAAGCCGGGACAGGGGCCTATGGCTACACCTTC.